This entry is about one T cell receptor (beta chain). Its cognate antigen is unknown. The authors ran a second PCR of 7 to 11 cycles using a sample-barcoded 5' primer and a J-beta primer mix. Via MiXCR, TCRdb re-called the 5' RACE reads, giving one row per CDR3 protein. The profile shows 750,000 to 1,000,000 distinct CDR3 sequences, almost 30% of them singletons. The data originate from a study of blood T cells in healthy people across ages. Study-level points and caveats: Per million T cells, the diversity of TCR beta decreased roughly linearly as age advanced.

CDR1 and CDR2 from the germline V gene are LGHDT and YNNKEL (reference sequence). The CDR3 extends over 14 amino acids. The same sample was also used in a study of T cells of mothers and their children. That source reports: Related mother-child pairs showed slightly higher but non-significant overlap than unrelated pairs.

V is TRBV3-1 and J is TRBJ2-1; 8 positions agree with TRBD1. The J call may be incorrect, as the DNA end agrees better with TRBJ2-7. Sequencing was done on a sample of blood. This clonotype was obtained from a woman aged 40 to 50 in good health. In nucleotides, the CDR3 is TGTGCCAGCAGCGACGATCCAGGGGGCAATGAGCAGTACTTC. Translation: CASSDDPGGNEQYF.